The T cell receptor beta chain described here comes from a study of early T cells in non-severe SARS-CoV-2 infection. Study as a whole: Whole-blood bulk RNA, unsorted, was sequenced, and chains were unpaired.

V lost 4 bases and J lost 0, with 3 bases in between. Germline CDR1 is SGHNT and CDR2 is YYREEE (reference sequence). This CDR3 is 12 amino acids long. Study outcomes and limitations: Reliance on VDJdb matching favored anti-spike CD8 responses; private and CD4 specificities were missed.

This clonotype was detected many times. Its specificity is not known. TCRdb re-derived calls from the 5' RACE reads in MiXCR, one entry per CDR3 protein. This table has tens of thousands of distinct CDR3 sequences, 5.8% appearing once. The chain couples TRBV5-4 to TRBJ2-3, with no clear D. The sequenced sample was whole blood. This clonotype was obtained from an adult who was a healthcare worker with PCR-confirmed SARS-CoV-2 infection or an uninfected control (not recorded which). CDR3 residues: CASSPSTDTQYF. CDR3 sequence (DNA): TGTGCCAGCAGCCCTAGCACAGATACGCAGTATTTT.